This T cell receptor (beta chain) originates from a study of shared clonotypes between healthy human individuals. Turning to the study itself: Donors were two women and a few men aged 18 to 49.

Here immunoSEQ multiplex PCR was the method, and the copy in TCRdb shows in-frame clones only, minus some. This sample has roughly 2,000,000 clones; roughly 95% occur once, and the top ten carry 0.9% to 1.5%. From germline, CDR1 is MNHEY and CDR2 SVGAGI. After removal of 0 bases from V and 4 bases from J, the junction contained 8 bases not matched to a gene. The CDR3 has 16 amino acids. This clone was observed a single time. Its antigen is not known. Study-level findings and limits: In the sorted subsets, rarefaction showed sequencing was incomplete despite large depth. Non-shared clonotypes displayed generation probabilities falling below those of clonotypes present in all four donors. Naive subsets generally exceeded memory subsets in estimated richness.

Naive CD8 cells, CD45RO-negative and positively selected for CCR7, excluded terminally differentiated effector memory CD45RA+ cells. Input material: naive CD8+ T cells sorted from blood. This chain uses TRBV6-5 with TRBJ1-2, with 7 positions matching TRBD1. The receptor was derived from a man aged 18 to 30 in good health. The CDR3 DNA follows: TGTGCCAGCAGTTACTCGACAGGGCAGGTGACCTATGGCTACACCTTC. Its protein is CASSYSTGQVTYGYTF.